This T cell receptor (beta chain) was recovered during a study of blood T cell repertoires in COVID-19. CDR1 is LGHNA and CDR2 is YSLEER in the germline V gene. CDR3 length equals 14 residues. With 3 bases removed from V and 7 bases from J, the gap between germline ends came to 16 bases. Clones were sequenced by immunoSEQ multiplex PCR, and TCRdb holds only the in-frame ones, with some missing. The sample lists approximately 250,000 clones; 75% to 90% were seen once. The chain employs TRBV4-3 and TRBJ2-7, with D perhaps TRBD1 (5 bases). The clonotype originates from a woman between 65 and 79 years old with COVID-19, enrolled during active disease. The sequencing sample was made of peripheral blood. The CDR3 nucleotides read TGCGCCAGCAGCCAGCGCAGGGCGATAGGGGAGCAGTACTTC. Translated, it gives CASSQRRAIGEQYF.